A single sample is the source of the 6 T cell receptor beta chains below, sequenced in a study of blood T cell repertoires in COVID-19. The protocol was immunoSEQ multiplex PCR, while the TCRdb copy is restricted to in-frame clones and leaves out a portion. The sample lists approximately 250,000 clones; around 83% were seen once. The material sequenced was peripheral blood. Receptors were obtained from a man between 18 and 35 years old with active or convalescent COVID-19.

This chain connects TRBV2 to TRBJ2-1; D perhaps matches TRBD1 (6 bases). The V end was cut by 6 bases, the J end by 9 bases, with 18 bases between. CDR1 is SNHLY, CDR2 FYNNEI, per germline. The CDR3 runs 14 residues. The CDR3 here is CASRQGRGYGEQFF. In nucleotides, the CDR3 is TGTGCCAGCAGACAGGGAAGGGGCTACGGTGAGCAGTTCTTC. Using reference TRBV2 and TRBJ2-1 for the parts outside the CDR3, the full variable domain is EPEVTQTPSHQVTQMGQEVILRCVPISNHLYFYWYRQILGQKVEFLVSFYNNEISEKSEIFDDQFSVERPDGSNFTLKIRSTKLEDSAMYFCASRQGRGYGEQFFGPGTRLTVL.

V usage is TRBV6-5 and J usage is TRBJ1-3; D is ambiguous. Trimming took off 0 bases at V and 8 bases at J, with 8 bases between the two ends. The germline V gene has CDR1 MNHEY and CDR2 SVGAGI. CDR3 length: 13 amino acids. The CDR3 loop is CASSYSRRDTIYF. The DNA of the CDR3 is TGTGCCAGCAGTTACTCGAGGCGGGACACCATATATTTT.

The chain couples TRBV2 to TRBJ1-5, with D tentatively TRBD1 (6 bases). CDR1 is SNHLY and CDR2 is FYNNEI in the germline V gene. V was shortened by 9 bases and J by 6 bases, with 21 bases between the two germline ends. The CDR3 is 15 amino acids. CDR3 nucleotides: TGTGCCAGTTCCTCCGGCAGGGGCCTCTTTCAGCCCCAGCATTTT. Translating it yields CASSSGRGLFQPQHF.

CDR3 sequence (DNA): TGTGCCACCCACGGGACAGAGTACACTGAAGCTTTCTTT. It is translated as CATHGTEYTEAFF. This chain uses TRBV27 with TRBJ1-1, with 7 positions matching TRBD1. V gave up 10 bases and J gave up 3 bases; unmatched junction bases: 8. Germline V CDR1 and CDR2: MNHEY, SMNVEV (reference sequence). The CDR3 length is 13 residues.

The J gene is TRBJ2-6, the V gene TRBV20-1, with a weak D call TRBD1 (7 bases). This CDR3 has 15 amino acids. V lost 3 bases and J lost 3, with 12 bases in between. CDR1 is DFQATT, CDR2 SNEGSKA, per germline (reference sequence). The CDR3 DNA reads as TGCAGTGCTAGTGACAGGGAGGTTGGGGCCAACGTCCTGACTTTC. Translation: CSASDREVGANVLTF.

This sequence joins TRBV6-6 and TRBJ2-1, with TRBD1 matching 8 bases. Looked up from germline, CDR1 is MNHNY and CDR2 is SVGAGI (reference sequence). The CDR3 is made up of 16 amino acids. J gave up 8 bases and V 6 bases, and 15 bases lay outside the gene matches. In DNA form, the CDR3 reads TGTGCCAGCAGCCTACTCATGTTTCAGGGGGCCGATGAGCAGTTCTTC. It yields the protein CASSLLMFQGADEQFF.